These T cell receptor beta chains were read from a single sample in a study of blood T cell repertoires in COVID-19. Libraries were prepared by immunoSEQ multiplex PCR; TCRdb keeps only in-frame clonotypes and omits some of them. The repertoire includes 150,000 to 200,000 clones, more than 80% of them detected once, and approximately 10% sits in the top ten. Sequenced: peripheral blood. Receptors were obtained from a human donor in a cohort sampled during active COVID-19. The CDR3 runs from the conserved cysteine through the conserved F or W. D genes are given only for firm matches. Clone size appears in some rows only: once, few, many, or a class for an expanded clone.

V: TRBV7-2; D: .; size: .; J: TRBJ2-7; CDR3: CASSQTVAEPINEQYF; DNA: TGTGCCAGCAGCCAAACGGTGGCGGAGCCGATAAACGAGCAGTACTTC
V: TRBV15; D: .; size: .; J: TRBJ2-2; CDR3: CATSLEVGSGELFF; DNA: TGTGCCACCAGCCTCGAGGTGGGGAGCGGGGAGCTGTTTTTT
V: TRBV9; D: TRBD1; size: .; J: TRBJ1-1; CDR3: CASSVNIGTANTEAFF; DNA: TGTGCCAGCAGCGTAAATATTGGGACAGCCAACACTGAAGCTTTCTTT
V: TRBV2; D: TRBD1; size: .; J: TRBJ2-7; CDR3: CASSTTGDEQYF; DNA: TGTGCCAGCAGCACGACAGGGGACGAGCAGTACTTC
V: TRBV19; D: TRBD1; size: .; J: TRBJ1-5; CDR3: CASSIARTGGRGNQPQHF; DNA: TGTGCCAGTAGTATAGCAAGGACAGGGGGAAGAGGCAATCAGCCCCAGCATTTT
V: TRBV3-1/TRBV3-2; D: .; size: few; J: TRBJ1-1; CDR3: CASSQDLWNTEAFF; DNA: TGTGCCAGCAGCCAAGATCTGTGGAACACTGAAGCTTTCTTT
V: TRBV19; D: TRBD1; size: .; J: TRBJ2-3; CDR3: CASSIGRGRTDTQYF; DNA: TGTGCCAGTAGTATAGGCAGGGGGCGCACAGATACGCAGTATTTT
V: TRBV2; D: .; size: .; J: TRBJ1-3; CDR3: CASSSSGSPSSGNTIYF; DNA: TGTGCCAGCAGTAGCTCAGGGTCCCCTAGCTCTGGAAACACCATATATTTT
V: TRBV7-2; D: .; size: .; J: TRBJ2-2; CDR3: CASSLAGVRNTGELFF; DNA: TGTGCCAGCAGCTTAGCGGGAGTCAGGAACACCGGGGAGCTGTTTTTT
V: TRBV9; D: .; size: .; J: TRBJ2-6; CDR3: CASSVSSIAGANVLTF; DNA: TGTGCCAGCAGCGTTAGCTCAATAGCTGGGGCCAACGTCCTGACTTTC
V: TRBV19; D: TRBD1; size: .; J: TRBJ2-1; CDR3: CASSIGMTGGSNEQFF; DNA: TGTGCCAGTAGTATAGGGATGACAGGGGGTAGCAATGAGCAGTTCTTC
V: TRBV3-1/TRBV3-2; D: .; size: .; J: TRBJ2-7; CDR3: CASSQRYEQYF; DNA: TGTGCCAGCAGCCAACGGTACGAGCAGTACTTC
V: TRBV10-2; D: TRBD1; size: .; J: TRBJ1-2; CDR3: CASTSARVTGEGYGYTF; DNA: TGCGCCAGCACCTCAGCCCGGGTGACAGGGGAGGGCTATGGCTACACCTTC